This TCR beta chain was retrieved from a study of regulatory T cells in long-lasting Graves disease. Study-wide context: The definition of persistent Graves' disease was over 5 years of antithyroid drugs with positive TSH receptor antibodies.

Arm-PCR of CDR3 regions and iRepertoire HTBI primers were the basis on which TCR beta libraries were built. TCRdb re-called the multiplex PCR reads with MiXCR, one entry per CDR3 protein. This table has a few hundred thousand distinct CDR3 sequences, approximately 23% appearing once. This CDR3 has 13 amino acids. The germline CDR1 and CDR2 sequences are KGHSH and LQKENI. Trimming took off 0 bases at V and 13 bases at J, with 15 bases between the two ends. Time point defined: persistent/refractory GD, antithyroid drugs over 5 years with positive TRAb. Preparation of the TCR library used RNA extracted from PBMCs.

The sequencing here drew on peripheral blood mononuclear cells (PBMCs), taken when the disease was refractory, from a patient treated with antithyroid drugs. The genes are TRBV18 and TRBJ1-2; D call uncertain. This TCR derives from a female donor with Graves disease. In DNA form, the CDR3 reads TGTGCCAGCTCACCACCAGATGGGCCCCGGCGCACCTTC. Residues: CASSPPDGPRRTF.